This record looks at one TCR beta chain sequence and its context. What antigen it recognizes has not been identified. Base qualities are not provided; no much larger clone lies one nucleotide away. The study deep-sequenced TCR repertoires of sorted CD4+ and CD8+ blood T cells from severe aplastic anemia patients and healthy subjects. Ficoll-Paque density gradient centrifugation was used to isolate peripheral blood mononuclear cells. Before DNA was extracted, CD4+ and CD8+ T cells were sorted using either FACS or magnetic beads. The CDR3 has 15 amino acids, counting the end cysteine and phenylalanine. Solely the CDR3 DNA is kept, with 45 bases framed from the first base. V gives up 3 bases and J gives up 2 bases, and the segment between their germline ends measures 11 bases. The germline V gene supplies CDR1 MNHNS and CDR2 SASEGT. The record originates from a study of CD8+CD57+ T cells in acquired aplastic anemia (dated by TCRdb to the late 2010s). For context, the study as a whole: DNA extracted from sorted CD4+ and CD8+ cells had a mean of approximately 3 ug, with a range of about 0.19 to 27.4 ug. For healthy donor samples, the average read count was about 9.9 million for CD4+ cells and around 12 million for CD8+ cells.

Profiling of TCR beta VDJ combinations and CDR3 sequences used genomic DNA as the template. An Illumina HiSeq 2000 was used for TCR repertoire sequencing. Processing in the source paper ran as follows. TRBV/TRBJ rearrangement plots, CDR3 size and DJ length profiles, and Simpson's diversity index were used to assess repertoires. The most abundant DNA sequence in the deep sequencing data was taken as the immunodominant clone. CDR3 amino acid sequences were screened for sharing across subjects and compared with published repertoires and the VDJdb database. Using fastp trimming at Q25 and MiXCR clonotype assembly, TCRdb reanalyzed the public sequencing data and kept in-frame beta chains. Every CDR3 protein is listed once, alongside the most common genes and DNA of its rows. The V and J calls come from TCRdb's annotation, not from the publication. In all, the sample holds about 110,000 distinct CDR3 sequences, and under 60% of those were seen once. The top ten constitute around 32% of the sample.

What the work shows at the level of the full study, not this receptor alone: Although roughly 29 CD8+ CDR3 sequences were shared by patients and controls, these sequences appeared highly expressed in patients and within the immunodominant clones of patients. No significant difference in CD8+ Simpson's diversity was found between patients and healthy controls (P=0.060).

Material for sequencing was sorted CD4+, CD8+, or CD8+CD57+ T cells (not recorded which) from PBMCs. The chain joins TRBV6-1 to TRBJ2-1, with no D gene named confidently. The source is a human donor in good health, serving as a control. The encoded CDR3 is CASSDGPETYNEQFF. Here is the DNA: TGTGCCAGCAGTGATGGCCCGGAGACCTACAATGAGCAGTTCTTC.